Each of the 22 T cell receptor beta chains below was sequenced from the same sample in a study of blood T cell repertoires in COVID-19. Using immunoSEQ multiplex PCR, the repertoire was profiled, and TCRdb retains in-frame clones only, with some absent. The repertoire holds 250,000 to 300,000 clones, with about 88% as singletons. What was sequenced was peripheral blood. These receptors were taken from a young woman with COVID-19, enrolled during active disease.

This clone has a handful of counts. The chain is built from TRBV7-9 and TRBJ1-2, with a tentative D call TRBD1 (5 bases). From germline, CDR1 is SEHNR and CDR2 FQNEAQ (reference sequence). The CDR3 is 14 residues long. Trimming took 5 bases from V and 1 from J, leaving 11 bases between them. CDR3 residues: CASSPAGGNYGYTF. The CDR3 region has the DNA TGTGCCAGCAGCCCGGCGGGGGGTAACTATGGCTACACCTTC.

CDR3 sequence (DNA): TGTGCCAGCAGCGTAGTAGGACAGGGAACTGAAGCTTTCTTT. Protein product: CASSVVGQGTEAFF. The chain recombines TRBV9 with TRBJ1-1; 8 bases line up with TRBD1. Germline V CDR1 and CDR2: SGDLS, YYNGEE. The CDR3 is made up of 14 amino acids. J was trimmed by 5 bases and V by 0 bases; bases with no gene match: 3.

The genes are TRBV4-2 and TRBJ2-7, with 9 bases lining up with TRBD2. CDR1 is LGHNA and CDR2 is YNFKEQ in the germline V gene. The length of the CDR3 is 16 residues. Trimming cost V 0 bases and J 7 bases; bases outside gene matches: 10. CDR3 nucleotide sequence: TGTGCCAGCAGCCAAGAGCCGACTAGCGGTTACAGGGAGCAGTACTTC. It is translated as CASSQEPTSGYREQYF.

This CDR3 reads CASSLFGGRGLYNEQFF. The CDR3 coding sequence is TGTGCCAGCAGCTTATTCGGGGGTAGAGGACTCTACAATGAGCAGTTCTTC. J is TRBJ2-1 and V is TRBV7-3; D may be TRBD2 (6 bases). Per germline, CDR1 SGHTA and CDR2 FQGTGA. The CDR3 covers 17 residues. Trimming cost V 2 bases and J 3 bases, with 17 bases left between them.

The chain employs TRBV7-3 and TRBJ1-5; D is uncertain. The V and J ends lost 4 bases and 10 bases respectively, with 17 bases between them. Germline CDR1 SGHTA, CDR2 FQGTGA. The length of the CDR3 is 14 residues. In DNA, the CDR3 is TGTGCCAGCAGCTCCCGCCGGTTTCATCCTCCCCAGCATTTT. It translates to CASSSRRFHPPQHF.

V is TRBV19 and J is TRBJ2-1, with 10 bases aligning to TRBD2. Germline CDR1 reads LNHDA; CDR2 reads SQIVND (reference sequence). V lost 10 bases, J lost 8 bases, and 17 bases stayed unmatched. The CDR3 spans 16 residues. The CDR3 bases are TGTGCCATCACCCCTCTAAGCGGGAGGGCCACCGATGAGCAGTTCTTC. This encodes CAITPLSGRATDEQFF.

The rearrangement joins TRBV18 to TRBJ1-1; no clear D. Looked up from germline, CDR1 is KGHSH and CDR2 is LQKENI. The CDR3 runs to 14 residues. Trimming pared 2 bases from V and 1 base from J, leaving 8 bases between. The CDR3 here is CASSPYNRNTEAFF. The DNA for the CDR3 is TGTGCCAGCTCACCATATAACAGGAACACTGAAGCTTTCTTT.

The chain combines TRBV10-3 with TRBJ2-7, with 8 nucleotides matching TRBD2. This CDR3 is built from 13 residues. CDR1 is ENHRY and CDR2 is SYGVKD in the germline V gene. V shed 8 bases, J shed 1 base, and the junction held 4 bases outside the gene matches. CDR3 sequence reads: CAIERENSYEQYF. In DNA, the CDR3 is TGTGCCATCGAGCGGGAGAATTCCTACGAGCAGTACTTC.

J is TRBJ2-1 and V is TRBV7-2; 9 bases fit TRBD2. Germline trimming cut 2 bases from V and 6 bases from J; bases unmatched to any gene: 5. The CDR3 consists of 15 residues. The germline CDR1 and CDR2 sequences are SGHTA and FQGNSA. The CDR3: CASSLSVAGVNEQFF. The CDR3 coding sequence is TGTGCCAGCAGCTTATCGGTAGCGGGAGTCAATGAGCAGTTCTTC.

This chain connects TRBV4-2 to TRBJ2-5, with D possibly matching TRBD1 (6 bases). This CDR3 comprises 14 residues. The germline CDR1 and CDR2 sequences are LGHNA and YNFKEQ. V was clipped by 1 base and J by 2 bases, with 8 bases between them. The CDR3 spells CASSQGTGQETQYF. CDR3 DNA sequence: TGTGCCAGCAGCCAAGGTACAGGGCAAGAGACCCAGTACTTC.

The table lists this clone with a few counts. The V call is TRBV24-1, the J call TRBJ1-2; 8 bases map to TRBD1. CDR3 length: 14 residues. After removal of 3 bases from V and 6 bases from J, the junction contained 5 bases not matched to a gene. Germline V CDR1 and CDR2: KGHDR, SFDVKD. The CDR3 bases are TGTGCCACCAGTGATGGCGACAGGGGCCATGGCTACACCTTC. The encoded protein is CATSDGDRGHGYTF.

This clone has only one observation. The chain joins TRBV28 to TRBJ2-7, with 9 bases aligning to TRBD2. CDR3 length: 14 amino acids. J gave up 6 bases and V 6 bases, and 9 bases lay outside the gene matches. Germline loops: CDR1 MDHEN, CDR2 SYDVKM. CDR3 in DNA: TGTGCCAGCAGCGCTAGCGGGATCTACCGCGAGCAGTACTTC. This gives the protein CASSASGIYREQYF.

V and J are TRBV7-9 and TRBJ2-6; 10 bases are shared with TRBD1. This CDR3 spans 18 amino acids. Trimming cost V 0 bases and J 0 bases; bases outside gene matches: 2. Germline CDR1 and CDR2: SEHNR and FQNEAQ (reference sequence). The CDR3 sequence: CASSLAGQGSSGANVLTF. CDR3 in DNA: TGTGCCAGCAGCTTAGCGGGACAGGGGAGCTCTGGGGCCAACGTCCTGACTTTC. The variable domain in full, completed from reference TRBV7-9 and TRBJ2-6, reads DTGVSQNPRHKITKRGQNVTFRCDPISEHNRLYWYRQTLGQGPEFLTYFQNEAQLEKSRLLSDRFSAERPKGSFSTLEIQRTEQGDSAMYLCASSLAGQGSSGANVLTFGAGSRLTVL.

The CDR3 DNA follows: TGTGCCAGCAGCTTGAGGGTGGGACTAGTGACAACCGGGGAGCTGTTTTTT. Amino acids: CASSLRVGLVTTGELFF. The chain combines TRBV5-6 with TRBJ2-2; 8 positions match TRBD2. Germline V CDR1 and CDR2: SGHDT, YYEEEE. The CDR3 has 17 amino acids. The junction had 10 bases not matched to a gene; V was cut back by 1 base and J by 5 bases.

The rearrangement links TRBV28 to TRBJ1-2; D unresolved. CDR1 and CDR2 from the germline V gene are MDHEN and SYDVKM. V gave up 3 bases and J gave up 2 bases, with 10 bases separating them. The CDR3 loop spans 14 amino acids. The CDR3 region has the DNA TGTGCCAGCAGTTTGGGAGCGGCAAACTATGGCTACACCTTC. Translating gives CASSLGAANYGYTF.

This rearrangement joins TRBV5-1 to TRBJ2-7; 8 nucleotides line up with TRBD1. The junction had 7 bases not matched to a gene; V was cut back by 4 bases and J by 7 bases. The germline CDR1 and CDR2 sequences are SGHRS and YFSETQ. This CDR3 spans 13 amino acids. The CDR3 is CASSPGGLEEQYF. The CDR3 DNA sequence: TGCGCCAGCAGCCCAGGGGGCCTGGAAGAGCAGTACTTC.

J is TRBJ2-2 and V is TRBV7-9, with a possible D match to TRBD2 (6 bases). V was cut by 3 bases and J by 5 bases, with 7 bases left in between. Germline CDR1 SEHNR, CDR2 FQNEAQ (reference sequence). CDR3 length: 13 residues. CDR3 coding DNA: TGTGCCAGCAGCTTGGAGGGAACCGGGGAGCTGTTTTTT. Translating it yields CASSLEGTGELFF. The full variable domain, with the rest looked up from reference TRBV7-9 and TRBJ2-2, is DTGVSQNPRHKITKRGQNVTFRCDPISEHNRLYWYRQTLGQGPEFLTYFQNEAQLEKSRLLSDRFSAERPKGSFSTLEIQRTEQGDSAMYLCASSLEGTGELFFGEGSRLTVL.

This clone occurred once. The J gene is TRBJ2-1, the V gene TRBV24-1, with TRBD1 matching 10 bases. The V gene end was trimmed by 3 bases and the J gene end by 6 bases; junction bases not matched to a gene: 4. The CDR3 consists of 15 residues. Germline V gene data show CDR1 as KGHDR and CDR2 as SFDVKD. The DNA of the CDR3 is TGTGCCACCAGTGATACCGGGACAGGGGCCAATGAGCAGTTCTTC. Translating gives CATSDTGTGANEQFF.

The chain couples TRBV9 to TRBJ2-7; D is perhaps TRBD2 (6 bases). Germline-derived CDR1 and CDR2 are SGDLS and YYNGEE. CDR3 size: 13 residues. Trimming shortened V by 4 bases and J by 6 bases, and 14 bases separated the two germline ends. The CDR3 region has the DNA TGTGCCAGCAGCCGAACAGCCGGGGGCGAGCAGTACTTC. This encodes CASSRTAGGEQYF.

The count of this clone is one. The gene calls are TRBV28 and TRBJ2-3; D is uncertain. Germline V gene sequence: CDR1 MDHEN, CDR2 SYDVKM. V shed 8 bases and J shed 0 bases, with 12 bases lying between them. The CDR3 extends over 14 amino acids. The CDR3 DNA reads as TGTGCCAGCCTCGACATCCCTAGCACAGATACGCAGTATTTT. Encoded protein: CASLDIPSTDTQYF.

CDR3 in amino acids: CASSRDLSSGNTIYF. DNA for the CDR3: TGTGCCAGCAGTCGGGACTTGTCCTCTGGAAACACCATATATTTT. The chain is built from TRBV7-2 and TRBJ1-3, with D maybe TRBD1 (5 bases). Trimming pared 6 bases from V and 0 bases from J, leaving 12 bases between. Germline values: CDR1 SGHTA, CDR2 FQGNSA. The CDR3 covers 15 residues. The full variable domain, rest sourced from reference TRBV7-2 and TRBJ1-3, is GAGVSQSPSNKVTEKGKDVELRCDPISGHTALYWYRQSLGQGLEFLIYFQGNSAPDKSGLPSDRFSAERTGGSVSTLTIQRTQQEDSAVYLCASSRDLSSGNTIYFGEGSWLTVV.

The V and J genes are TRBV18 and TRBJ2-5, with TRBD1 identical over 9 bases. Trimming at V came to 4 bases and at J to 5 bases, leaving 11 bases not matched to a gene. The germline V gene encodes CDR1 KGHSH and CDR2 LQKENI. The CDR3 length is 16 residues. The CDR3 DNA follows: TGTGCCAGCTCACGCGGGACAGGGCGCCTTGGGGAGACCCAGTACTTC. The encoded protein is CASSRGTGRLGETQYF.